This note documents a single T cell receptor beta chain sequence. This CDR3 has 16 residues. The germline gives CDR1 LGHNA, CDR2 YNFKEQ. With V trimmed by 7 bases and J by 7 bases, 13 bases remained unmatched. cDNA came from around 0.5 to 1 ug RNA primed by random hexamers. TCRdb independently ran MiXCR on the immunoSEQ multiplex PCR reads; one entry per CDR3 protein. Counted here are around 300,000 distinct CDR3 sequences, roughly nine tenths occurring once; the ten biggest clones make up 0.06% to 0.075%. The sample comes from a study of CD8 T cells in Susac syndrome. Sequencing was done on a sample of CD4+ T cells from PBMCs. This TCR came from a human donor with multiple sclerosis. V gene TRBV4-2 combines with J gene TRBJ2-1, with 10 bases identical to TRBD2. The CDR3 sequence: CASTHSGTSVANEQFF. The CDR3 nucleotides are TGTGCCAGCACACATTCCGGGACTAGCGTGGCGAATGAGCAGTTCTTC.